Given below is one TCR beta chain in context. Per the original data handling: Nucleated cell counts were estimated from reference gene primer amplification. Clones were read by immunoSEQ multiplex PCR, and TCRdb kept only the in-frame ones, dropping some. The V and J calls and clone size come from that table; D and trimming were worked out from the DNA. Of 250,000 to 350,000 clones in the sample, about 88% are singletons; the top ten hold around 13%. This sample is drawn from a study of blood T cell repertoires in COVID-19. As for the study in general: COVID-19 samples, acute and convalescent, were from the United States, Italy and Spain. Sources were T cells, B-cell-depleted T cells, or PBMCs; the material itself was cDNA or gDNA.

There are 14 residues in the CDR3. V was clipped by 3 bases and J by 0 bases; unmatched bases: 1. The germline gives CDR1 LNHNV, CDR2 YYDKDF (reference sequence). Sample: peripheral blood. The sequence came from a woman aged 70 to 79 with COVID-19, enrolled during active disease. The V call is TRBV15, the J call TRBJ2-7, with TRBD1 matching 8 bases. The CDR3 nucleotides read TGTGCCACCAGCAGCAGGGGGCCCTCCTACGAGCAGTACTTC. Translation: CATSSRGPSYEQYF.